This TCR beta chain was sequenced during a study of blood T cell repertoires in COVID-19. Study overall: PBMCs, B-cell-depleted T cells, or T cells provided the cDNA or gDNA that made up the material.

Original handling: Amplification of reference gene primers provided the estimated nucleated cell counts. Profiling relied on immunoSEQ multiplex PCR, and the TCRdb table lists in-frame clones only, not all of them. That table supplies the V and J calls and clone size; D and trimming were determined from the DNA. The top ten hold 9.4% of the sample, which has around 300,000 clones, approximately 88% seen once. This CDR3 comprises 14 residues. V was pared by 5 bases and J by 0 bases, with 10 bases between. Germline CDR1 and CDR2: SGHVS and FNYEAQ. This clonotype was obtained from a man in his late teens or twenties with active or convalescent COVID-19. Sequencing was carried out using peripheral blood. This chain connects TRBV7-6 to TRBJ1-2, with TRBD1 as a possible D gene (6 bases). CDR3 sequence: CASSVDSANYGYTF. CDR3 nucleotides: TGTGCCAGCAGCGTGGACAGTGCTAACTATGGCTACACCTTC.